This T cell receptor (beta chain) was captured in a study of cytomegalovirus exposure and HLA in healthy donors. The CDR3 consists of 15 residues. Per the germline V gene, CDR1 is SGHTA and CDR2 is FQGNSA. J gave up 4 bases and V 7 bases, and 8 bases lay outside the gene matches. Concerning this clone: Its specificity is unknown.

This PCR relied on a set of 60 Vbeta primers and 13 Jbeta primers. The assay was immunoSEQ multiplex PCR, and TCRdb's table has in-frame clones only and misses some. The data contain about 160,000 clones, 84% of them singletons. Study observations and caveats: The sole available immune exposure information was CMV serostatus. There were several of the most significant clusters that appeared linked to common viral pathogens in a later analysis. Certain sequence variants were highly shared and formed a cluster, and this cluster was likely a sequencing artifact.

Material: PBMCs. The sequence was obtained from a man aged 45-65 years in good health and CMV-seropositive. The chain couples TRBV7-2 to TRBJ1-5; 9 bases are a match to TRBD1. The CDR3 DNA sequence: TGTGCCAGCACCCTAAGAGGGACAGGGAATCAGCCCCAGCATTTT. Protein: CASTLRGTGNQPQHF. Full variable domain (rest looked up from reference TRBV7-2 and TRBJ1-5): GAGVSQSPSNKVTEKGKDVELRCDPISGHTALYWYRQSLGQGLEFLIYFQGNSAPDKSGLPSDRFSAERTGGSVSTLTIQRTQQEDSAVYLCASTLRGTGNQPQHFGDGTRLSIL.